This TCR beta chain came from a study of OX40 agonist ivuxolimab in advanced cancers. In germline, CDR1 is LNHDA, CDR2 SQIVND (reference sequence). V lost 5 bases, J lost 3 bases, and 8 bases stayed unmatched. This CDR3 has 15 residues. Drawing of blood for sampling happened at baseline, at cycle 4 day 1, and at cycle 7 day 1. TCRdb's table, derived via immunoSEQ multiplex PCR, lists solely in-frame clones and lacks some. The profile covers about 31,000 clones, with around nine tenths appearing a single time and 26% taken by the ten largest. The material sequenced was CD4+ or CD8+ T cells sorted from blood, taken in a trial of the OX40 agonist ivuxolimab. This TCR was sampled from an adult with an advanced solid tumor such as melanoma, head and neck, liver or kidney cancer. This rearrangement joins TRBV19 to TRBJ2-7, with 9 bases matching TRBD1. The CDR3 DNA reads TGTGCCAGTAGTCCCGGGACAGGGATAGTCTACGAGCAGTACTTC. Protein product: CASSPGTGIVYEQYF.